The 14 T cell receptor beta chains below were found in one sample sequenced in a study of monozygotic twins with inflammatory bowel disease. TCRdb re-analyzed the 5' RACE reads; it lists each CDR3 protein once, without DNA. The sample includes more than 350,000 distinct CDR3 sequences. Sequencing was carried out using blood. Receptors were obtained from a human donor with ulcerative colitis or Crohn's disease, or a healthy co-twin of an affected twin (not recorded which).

CDR3 protein: CASSPFRESSQPQHF. The chain links TRBV18 to TRBJ1-5; the D gene TCRdb calls, TRBD1, cannot be checked with no DNA. This CDR3 contains 15 residues. CDR1 is KGHSH and CDR2 is LQKENI in the germline V gene.

CDR3 residues: CASSLQTPWGGANVLTF. V is TRBV7-2 and J is TRBJ2-6; TCRdb's D call, TRBD1, is unchecked because there is no DNA. The V gene's germline CDR1 is SGHTA and CDR2 FQGNSA. The CDR3 is 17 amino acids.

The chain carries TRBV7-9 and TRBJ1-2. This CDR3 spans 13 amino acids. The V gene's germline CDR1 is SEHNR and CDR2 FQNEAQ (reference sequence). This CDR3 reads CASTQEVGYGYTF.

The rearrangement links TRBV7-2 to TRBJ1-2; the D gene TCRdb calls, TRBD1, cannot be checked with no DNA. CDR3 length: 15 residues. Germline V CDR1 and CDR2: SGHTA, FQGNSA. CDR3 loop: CASSPGPGANYGYTF.

CDR3 residues: CASSLDGLAGTDTQYF. V and J are TRBV5-1 and TRBJ2-3; lacking DNA, the TRBD2 call made by TCRdb goes unchecked. Germline V lookup: CDR1 SGHRS, CDR2 YFSETQ. The CDR3 loop spans 16 amino acids.

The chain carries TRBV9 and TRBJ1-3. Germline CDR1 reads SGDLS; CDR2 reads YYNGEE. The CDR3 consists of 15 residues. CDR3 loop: CASSVEMTTGNTIYF.

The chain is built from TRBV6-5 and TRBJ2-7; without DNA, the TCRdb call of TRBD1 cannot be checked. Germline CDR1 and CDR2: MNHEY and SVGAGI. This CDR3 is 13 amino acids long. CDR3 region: CASSSGVRNEQYF.

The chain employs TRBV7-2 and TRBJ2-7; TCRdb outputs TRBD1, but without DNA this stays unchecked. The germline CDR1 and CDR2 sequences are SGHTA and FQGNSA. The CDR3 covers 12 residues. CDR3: CASSLPGIEQYF.

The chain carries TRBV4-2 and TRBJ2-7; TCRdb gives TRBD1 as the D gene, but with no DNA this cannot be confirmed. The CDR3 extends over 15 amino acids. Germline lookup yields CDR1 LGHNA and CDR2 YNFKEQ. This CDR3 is CASSVPGQGIYEQYF.

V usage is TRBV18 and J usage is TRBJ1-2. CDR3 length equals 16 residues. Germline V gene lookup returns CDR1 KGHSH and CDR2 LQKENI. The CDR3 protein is CASSPQGVYGNYGYTF.

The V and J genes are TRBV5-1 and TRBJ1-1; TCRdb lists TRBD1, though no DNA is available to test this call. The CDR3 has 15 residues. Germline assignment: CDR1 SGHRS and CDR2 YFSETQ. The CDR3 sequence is CASHSRGGLNTEAFF.

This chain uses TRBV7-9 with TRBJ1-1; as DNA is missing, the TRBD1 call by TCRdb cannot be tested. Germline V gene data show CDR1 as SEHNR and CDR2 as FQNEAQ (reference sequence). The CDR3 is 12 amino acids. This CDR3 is CASRPDSAEAFF.

The CDR3 sequence is CASSQPGDRVIEKLFF. The chain carries TRBV7-9 and TRBJ1-4; TCRdb outputs TRBD1, but without DNA this stays unchecked. Per germline, CDR1 SEHNR and CDR2 FQNEAQ (reference sequence). The CDR3 runs to 16 residues.

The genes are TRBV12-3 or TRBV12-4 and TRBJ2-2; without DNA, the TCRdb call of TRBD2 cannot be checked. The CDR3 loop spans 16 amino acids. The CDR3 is CASSLGLAPNTGELFF.